Following are 21 T cell receptor beta chains from one sample sequenced in a study of human T cells and chemical hapten exposure. TCRdb itself ran the RACE reads through MiXCR, one entry per CDR3 protein. The repertoire holds under 300,000 distinct CDR3 sequences, with approximately 8.4% as singletons. Sample time point: pre-sensitization, week 0. Treatment defined: therapeutic diphenylcyclopropenone sensitization with weekly scalp DPC. Sequencing used whole blood, obtained in connection with sensitization to the hapten diphenylcyclopropenone (DPC). The receptors were sampled from a woman aged 40-49 years with alopecia areata. Some clones in this sample may be carry-over from other donors' samples.

This clonotype appeared a few times. The chain links TRBV6-1 to TRBJ1-5; D is unresolved. CDR3 length: 14 amino acids. Germline V gives CDR1 MNHNS, CDR2 SASEGT. V dropped 9 bases and J dropped 3 bases, with 15 bases sitting between them. The CDR3 here is CASREDMNNQPQHF. The CDR3 nucleotides read TGTGCCAGTAGAGAGGATATGAACAATCAGCCCCAGCATTTT.

The chain has TRBV6-5 and TRBJ2-7; no definite D call. The CDR3 sequence is 15 residues long. The V end was cut by 4 bases, the J end by 5 bases, with 18 bases between. Germline V lookup: CDR1 MNHEY, CDR2 SVGAGI. Here the CDR3 DNA reads TGTGCCAGCAGTTTAAGACCCGCCCAACAAGACGAGCAGTACTTC. Translated: CASSLRPAQQDEQYF.

CDR3 region: CASGGRYTGELFF. The DNA for the CDR3 is TGTGCCAGCGGCGGGAGGTATACCGGGGAGCTGTTTTTT. The chain uses TRBV6-5 and TRBJ2-2; 8 nucleotides align to TRBD2. Germline lookup yields CDR1 MNHEY and CDR2 SVGAGI. This CDR3 region has 13 residues. Trimming removed 8 bases from V and 5 bases from J; junction bases left unmatched: 4.

V usage is TRBV12-3 or TRBV12-4 and J usage is TRBJ1-5; D is unclear. The CDR3 contains 13 residues. Trimming removed 1 base from V and 5 bases from J, with 6 bases in between. The CDR3 nucleotides read TGTGCCAGCAGTTTAGACACCCATCAGCCCCAGCATTTT. Translating gives CASSLDTHQPQHF.

This clonotype was observed many times. The rearrangement links TRBV2 to TRBJ2-5; 7 positions agree with TRBD2. V was pared by 4 bases and J by 7 bases, with 6 bases of the junction left unmatched. This CDR3 contains 13 residues. Per germline, CDR1 SNHLY and CDR2 FYNNEI. CDR3 coding DNA: TGTGCCAGCAGTGTGGAGCGGGAACGGACCCAGTACTTC. This translates into CASSVERERTQYF.

This clonotype came up once. The V gene is TRBV7-6, the J gene TRBJ2-5, with TRBD1 matching 11 bases. Germline V gene lookup returns CDR1 SGHVS and CDR2 FNYEAQ. CDR3 length equals 15 residues. V lost 3 bases and J lost 4; bases outside the gene matches: 4. The CDR3 bases are TGTGCCAGCAGCTTCAGGACAGGGGGCCGAGAGACCCAGTACTTC. Protein sequence: CASSFRTGGRETQYF.

This chain uses TRBV10-3 with TRBJ1-6; a possible D gene is TRBD1 (6 bases). The germline V gene encodes CDR1 ENHRY and CDR2 SYGVKD. This CDR3 spans 18 amino acids. V was pared by 1 base and J by 7 bases, with 20 bases between. As DNA, the CDR3 is TGTGCCATCAGTGAGTTGCCCCCCGGCAGGGGCGGCAATTCACCCCTCCACTTT. Translation gives CAISELPPGRGGNSPLHF.

In its sample, this clonotype was seen a few times. The rearrangement joins TRBV3-1 to TRBJ1-6, with a possible D match to TRBD1 (5 bases). Trimming cost V 4 bases and J 7 bases, with 14 bases left between them. Germline CDR1 reads LGHDT; CDR2 reads YNNKEL (reference sequence). This CDR3 contains 15 residues. The chain's CDR3 is CASSLGGAKNSPLHF. As DNA, the CDR3 is TGTGCCAGCAGCCTAGGAGGGGCGAAGAATTCACCCCTCCACTTT.

The rearrangement joins TRBV12-3 or TRBV12-4 to TRBJ2-3; D uncertain. This CDR3 has 15 residues. Between the trimmed V and J ends, which lost 5 bases and 4 bases, there was a span of 16 bases. The CDR3 DNA is TGTGCCAGCAGTCAGGACGCCTATCGAGCAGATACGCAGTATTTT. This codes for CASSQDAYRADTQYF.

This clonotype was observed at least ten times. This chain links TRBV12-3 or TRBV12-4 with TRBJ2-7; 9 positions match TRBD2. The CDR3 is 17 amino acids. The junction had 12 bases not matched to a gene; V was cut back by 4 bases and J by 2 bases. The CDR3: CASSSHPGLAPTYEQYF. CDR3 DNA sequence: TGTGCCAGCAGTTCGCATCCGGGACTAGCCCCTACCTACGAGCAGTACTTC.

This clonotype occurred a few times. This sequence joins TRBV4-2 and TRBJ1-3; D remains ambiguous. Germline assignment: CDR1 LGHNA and CDR2 YNFKEQ. This CDR3 has 17 residues. Deletions cut 0 bases from V and 0 bases from J, with 12 bases between. CDR3 residues: CASSQEMGPLSGNTIYF. CDR3 sequence (DNA): TGTGCCAGCAGCCAAGAGATGGGTCCCCTCTCTGGAAACACCATATATTTT.

The V and J genes are TRBV29-1 and TRBJ2-1; a possible D gene is TRBD2 (5 bases). The CDR3 contains 15 residues. In germline, CDR1 is SQVTM, CDR2 ANQGSEA. Trimming took 6 bases from V and 7 from J, leaving 22 bases between them. DNA of the CDR3: TGCAGCGTCAGAATGCTCTGGCTAGCAGGAAATGAGCAGTTCTTC. This translates into CSVRMLWLAGNEQFF.

A few counts support this clonotype. The J gene is TRBJ2-6, the V gene TRBV30; a weak D match, TRBD1 (6 bases). The CDR3 totals 14 residues. The V end lost 2 bases, the J end lost 4 bases, and 9 bases lay between the germline ends. Germline CDR1 GTSNPN, CDR2 SVGIG (reference sequence). CDR3 DNA sequence: TGTGCCTGGAGTCCAGGGGTAGGGGCCAACGTCCTGACTTTC. As protein: CAWSPGVGANVLTF.

This clonotype appeared a few times. The chain links TRBV7-6 to TRBJ1-6, with 7 nucleotides matching TRBD1. CDR3 length: 16 amino acids. Germline CDR1 reads SGHVS; CDR2 reads FNYEAQ. After removal of 4 bases from V and 8 bases from J, the junction contained 11 bases not matched to a gene. The CDR3 is CASSSTGTDEDSPLHF. The CDR3 region has the DNA TGTGCCAGCAGCTCAACCGGGACAGATGAGGATTCACCCCTCCACTTT. Together with reference TRBV7-6 and TRBJ1-6, the CDR3 gives the full variable domain: GAGVSQSPRYKVTKRGQDVALRCDPISGHVSLYWYRQALGQGPEFLTYFNYEAQQDKSGLPNDRFSAERPEGSISTLTIQRTEQRDSAMYRCASSSTGTDEDSPLHFGNGTRLTVT.

In this sample, this clonotype turned up a few times. V gene TRBV2 combines with J gene TRBJ2-7, with D perhaps TRBD2 (5 bases). Germline loops: CDR1 SNHLY, CDR2 FYNNEI. V lost 6 bases to trimming and J lost 9 bases, with 15 bases between them. The CDR3 is 12 residues long. The CDR3 sequence: CASRDSLFGQYF. The CDR3 region has the DNA TGTGCCAGCAGGGACTCCCTCTTTGGGCAGTACTTC.

CDR3 amino acids: CATSATLAGRGNTQYF. In DNA, the CDR3 is TGTGCCACCAGCGCGACTCTAGCGGGGAGGGGGAATACGCAGTATTTT. The V call is TRBV15, the J call TRBJ2-3, with TRBD2 identical over 9 bases. The CDR3 contains 16 residues. With 5 bases clipped from V and 7 bases from J, the junction kept 13 bases outside the gene matches. Germline V lookup: CDR1 LNHNV, CDR2 YYDKDF (reference sequence).

This clonotype showed up many times. The chain combines TRBV29-1 with TRBJ2-3; D is possibly TRBD2 (6 bases). V was trimmed by 7 bases and J by 8 bases, leaving 16 bases between them. This CDR3 spans 12 amino acids. Germline V lookup: CDR1 SQVTM, CDR2 ANQGSEA. The CDR3 DNA sequence: TGCAGCGCCGGGGACTTGGGGGGTACGCAGTATTTT. It translates to CSAGDLGGTQYF.

CDR3 sequence (DNA): TGCACCGCACACCGGGCAGGGACAAATGAGCAGTTCTTC. Amino acid sequence: CTAHRAGTNEQFF. V and J are TRBV29-1 and TRBJ2-1, with a possible D match to TRBD1 (6 bases). The CDR3 sequence is 13 residues long. CDR1 and CDR2 from the germline V gene are SQVTM and ANQGSEA.

This clonotype was seen at least ten times. The chain combines TRBV6-5 with TRBJ2-3, with 8 bases aligning to TRBD2. Germline V gene lookup returns CDR1 MNHEY and CDR2 SVGAGI. After removal of 8 bases from V and 3 bases from J, the junction contained 10 bases not matched to a gene. The CDR3 spans 15 residues. This CDR3 reads CASGRTSPSTDTQYF. CDR3 nucleotide sequence: TGTGCCAGCGGCCGGACTAGCCCCTCGACAGATACGCAGTATTTT.

This clonotype has only a few counts. The chain is built from TRBV3-2 and TRBJ2-1; TRBD2, as called in the table, went unchecked against the DNA. TRBV3-2 is assigned pseudogene status. The CDR3 totals 20 residues. CDR3 in DNA: TGTGCCAGCAGCCAAGAAGGTATAGGGCTAGCGGGTAGCTCCTACAATGAGCAGTTCTTC. It encodes CASSQEGIGLAGSSYNEQFF.

This clonotype was seen more than once but under ten times. The chain recombines TRBV19 with TRBJ2-2, with 12 bases lining up with TRBD2. V lost 7 bases and J lost 5; bases outside the gene matches: 5. CDR1 LNHDA and CDR2 SQIVND come from the germline V gene (reference sequence). CDR3 length: 15 residues. CDR3 in amino acids: CASKGLAGWTGELFF. In DNA, the CDR3 is TGTGCCAGTAAAGGACTAGCGGGATGGACCGGGGAGCTGTTTTTT.